The present entry profiles one T cell receptor beta chain with its context. This clonotype turned up a few times. It lacks a known antigen. There are no base qualities to consult, and no much larger clone falls within one base. The CDR3, cysteine through phenylalanine, is 15 amino acids long. Only the CDR3 region is kept as DNA, spanning 45 bases read in frame from base 1. A distance of 12 bases separates the germline ends of V and J, which lose 0 bases and 6 bases respectively. According to the germline V gene, CDR1 reads SGHDN and CDR2 reads FVKESK. The entry originates in a study of response to subunit inactivated influenza vaccine (dated by TCRdb to the late 2010s). Background on the whole study: Deep quantitative T cell receptor repertoire profiling was used in the study to track responses to a trivalent subunit inactivated influenza vaccine.

Libraries were prepared through RT-PCR. Sequencer: Illumina HiSeq 2500. TCRdb reworked the public reads: Q25 trimming with fastp, MiXCR clone assembly, productive beta chains retained. Duplicate CDR3 protein sequences are folded into a single record with the most common DNA and genes. Here the sample has 750,000 to 850,000 distinct CDR3 sequences; about 18% occur a single time. The biggest ten clones account for approximately 10% of the sample. Results the study describes overall, beyond this receptor: According to the authors, only a limited number of new T cells may be recruited by each seasonal influenza vaccination.

The TCR originated in a man aged 50-60 years who received an inactivated influenza vaccine. Donor details come from another sample of the same person, matched by shared clones. The sequencing here drew on PBMCs from blood, taken 5 days after vaccination. In this chain, TRBV14 is recombined with TRBJ2-1, with the D gene too uncertain to name. The CDR3 loop reads CASSQEFRGRNEQFF. The DNA sequence reads TGTGCCAGCAGCCAAGAATTCCGTGGCCGCAATGAGCAGTTCTTC.